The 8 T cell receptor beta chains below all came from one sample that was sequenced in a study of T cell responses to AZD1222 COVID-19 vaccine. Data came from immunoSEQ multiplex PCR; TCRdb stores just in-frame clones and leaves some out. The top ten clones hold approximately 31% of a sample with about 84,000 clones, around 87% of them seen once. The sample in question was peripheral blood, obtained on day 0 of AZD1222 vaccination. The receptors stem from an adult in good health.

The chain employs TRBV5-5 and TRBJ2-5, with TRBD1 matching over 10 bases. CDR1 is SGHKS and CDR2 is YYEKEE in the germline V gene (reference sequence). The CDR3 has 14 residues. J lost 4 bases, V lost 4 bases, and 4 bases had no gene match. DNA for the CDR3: TGTGCCAGCAGCCCGGGACAGGGGACAGAGACCCAGTACTTC. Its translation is CASSPGQGTETQYF.

CDR3 nucleotides: TGTGCCTGGACACAGGGGGCTACTGAAGCTTTCTTT. Amino acids: CAWTQGATEAFF. The V gene is TRBV30, the J gene TRBJ1-1; 9 nucleotides match TRBD1. Germline V gives CDR1 GTSNPN, CDR2 SVGIG (reference sequence). The length of the CDR3 is 12 residues. V lost 4 bases to trimming and J lost 5 bases; unmatched junction nucleotides: 2.

DNA of the CDR3: TGTGCCAGCAGCGGGGACCCAGGGTCCGGGGAGCTGTTTTTT. This gives the protein CASSGDPGSGELFF. This rearrangement joins TRBV9 to TRBJ2-2, with D perhaps being TRBD1 or TRBD2 (5 bases each). Trimming shortened V by 3 bases and J by 6 bases, and 12 bases separated the two germline ends. The V gene's germline CDR1 is SGDLS and CDR2 YYNGEE. There are 14 residues in the CDR3.

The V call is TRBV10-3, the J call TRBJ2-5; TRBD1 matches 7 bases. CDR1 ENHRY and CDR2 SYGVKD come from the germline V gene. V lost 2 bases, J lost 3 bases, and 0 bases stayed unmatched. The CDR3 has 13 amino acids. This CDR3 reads CAISETGEETQYF. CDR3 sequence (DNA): TGTGCCATCAGTGAGACAGGGGAAGAGACCCAGTACTTC.

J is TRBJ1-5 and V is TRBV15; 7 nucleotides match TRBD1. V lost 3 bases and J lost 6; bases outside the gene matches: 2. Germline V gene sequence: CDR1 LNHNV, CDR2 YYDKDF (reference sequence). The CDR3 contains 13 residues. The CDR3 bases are TGTGCCACCAGCAGCAACAGGGGTCAGCCCCAGCATTTT. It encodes CATSSNRGQPQHF.

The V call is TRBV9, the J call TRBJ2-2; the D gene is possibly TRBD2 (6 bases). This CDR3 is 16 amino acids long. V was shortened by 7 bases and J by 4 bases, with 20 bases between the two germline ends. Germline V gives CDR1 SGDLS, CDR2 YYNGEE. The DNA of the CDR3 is TGTGCCAGCTCAAGGCGGTCGGGGGATGTCACCGGGGAGCTGTTTTTT. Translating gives CASSRRSGDVTGELFF.

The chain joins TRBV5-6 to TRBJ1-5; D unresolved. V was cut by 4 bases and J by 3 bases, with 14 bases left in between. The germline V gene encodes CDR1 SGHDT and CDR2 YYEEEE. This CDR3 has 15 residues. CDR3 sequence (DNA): TGTGCCAGCAGCCTAGTTGGAGGGAACAATCAGCCCCAGCATTTT. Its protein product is CASSLVGGNNQPQHF.

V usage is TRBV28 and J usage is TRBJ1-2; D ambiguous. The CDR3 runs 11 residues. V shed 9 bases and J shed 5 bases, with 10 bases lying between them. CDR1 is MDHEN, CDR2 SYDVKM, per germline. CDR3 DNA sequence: TGTGCCAGTCTCTGGACGTATGGCTACACCTTC. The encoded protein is CASLWTYGYTF.